One and the same sample provided the 21 T cell receptor beta chains below, sequenced in a study of blood T cell repertoires in COVID-19 (TCRdb year 2020). The library was built by means of the immunoSEQ multiplex PCR assay. Imported from immuneACCESS, the table was reduced by TCRdb to in-frame sequences with V and J called. These copies leave out some clones; in studies compared against another copy, an unresolved V gene accounts for under half, and the cause of the remainder is not known. This sample holds 150,000 to 200,000 clones; 70% to 90% were observed only once. 0.99% of the sample is held by the ten biggest clonotypes. The sequencing input was peripheral blood. These receptor sequences come from a man in his late teens or twenties with acute or convalescent COVID-19.

The chain carries TRBV20-1 and TRBJ2-7; TRBD1 matches at 10 bases. The V gene's germline CDR1 is DFQATT and CDR2 SNEGSKA (reference sequence). The length of the CDR3 is 15 residues. J was trimmed by 6 bases and V by 3 bases; bases with no gene match: 11. CDR3 residues: CSASGGGQGSREQYF. The CDR3, as DNA: TGCAGTGCTAGTGGGGGGGGACAGGGGAGTCGCGAGCAGTACTTC.

A single count supports this clone. This rearrangement joins TRBV7-6 to TRBJ2-1; D not certain. Germline-derived CDR1 and CDR2 are SGHVS and FNYEAQ. V was clipped by 2 bases and J by 5 bases, with 7 bases between them. This CDR3 region has 13 residues. CDR3 sequence (DNA): TGTGCCAGCAGCTTAACGCGTAACAATGAGCAGTTCTTC. It yields the protein CASSLTRNNEQFF.

The chain carries TRBV6-5 and TRBJ2-7, with 8 nucleotides matching TRBD1. Germline values: CDR1 MNHEY, CDR2 SVGAGI. The CDR3 loop spans 13 amino acids. The trim removed 9 bases at V and 6 bases at J, leaving 10 bases unmatched. CDR3 coding DNA: TGTGCCAGTGGACAGGGTTTGGTTACCGAGCAGTACTTC. Protein: CASGQGLVTEQYF.

This clone was counted only a few times. V is TRBV19 and J is TRBJ1-5; a weak D match, TRBD1 (6 bases). CDR3 length: 15 residues. V dropped 7 bases and J dropped 0 bases, with 13 bases sitting between them. Germline assignment: CDR1 LNHDA and CDR2 SQIVND (reference sequence). The CDR3 loop is CASTAGTNSNQPQHF. The CDR3 DNA follows: TGTGCCAGTACCGCCGGGACAAATAGCAATCAGCCCCAGCATTTT.

The chain carries TRBV2 and TRBJ2-2; D is possibly TRBD1 (7 bases). The germline V and J ends were trimmed by 7 bases and 5 bases, with 17 bases remaining between them. Germline loops: CDR1 SNHLY, CDR2 FYNNEI. The CDR3 totals 15 residues. CDR3 protein: CASNDREDLTGELFF. The CDR3 nucleotides are TGTGCCAGCAATGACAGGGAGGACTTAACCGGGGAGCTGTTTTTT.

The rearrangement joins TRBV29-1 to TRBJ2-2; D ambiguous. Germline CDR1 SQVTM, CDR2 ANQGSEA. The CDR3 covers 12 residues. Trimming took 2 bases from V and 5 from J, leaving 6 bases between them. CDR3 nucleotide sequence: TGCAGCGTTGAAATCCATACCGGGGAGCTGTTTTTT. Translating it yields CSVEIHTGELFF.

V is TRBV6-5 and J is TRBJ1-1; 11 bases line up with TRBD1. This CDR3 contains 15 residues. V shed 0 bases, J shed 8 bases, and the junction held 5 bases outside the gene matches. The germline V gene encodes CDR1 MNHEY and CDR2 SVGAGI. The CDR3: CASSYSWTGGAEAFF. The CDR3, as DNA: TGTGCCAGCAGTTACTCATGGACAGGGGGCGCCGAAGCTTTCTTT.

Only one count was recorded for this clone. The V gene is TRBV19, the J gene TRBJ1-1, with D possibly matching TRBD1 (5 bases). Per the germline V gene, CDR1 is LNHDA and CDR2 is SQIVND (reference sequence). The CDR3 loop spans 13 amino acids. Trimming took 5 bases from V and 4 from J, leaving 11 bases between them. Here the CDR3 reads CASSPGHFTEAFF. The CDR3, as DNA: TGTGCCAGTAGTCCAGGACATTTCACTGAAGCTTTCTTT.

This clone is a singleton in its sample. This sequence joins TRBV28 and TRBJ1-3; maybe TRBD1 (5 bases). Trimming took off 5 bases at V and 3 bases at J, with 11 bases between the two ends. Germline loops: CDR1 MDHEN, CDR2 SYDVKM. The CDR3 totals 14 residues. The CDR3 nucleotides read TGTGCCAGCAGTCCAACAGGCGTTGGAAACACCATATATTTT. This sequence encodes CASSPTGVGNTIYF.

This clone was found once. This chain links TRBV27 with TRBJ2-7, with D possibly matching TRBD1 (5 bases). This CDR3 is 15 amino acids long. Per the germline V gene, CDR1 is MNHEY and CDR2 is SMNVEV (reference sequence). V was pared by 0 bases and J by 6 bases, with 15 bases between. CDR3 in DNA: TGTGCCAGCAGTTTATCGGTACGGCAGGGATTCGAGCAGTACGTC. The encoded protein is CASSLSVRQGFEQYV.

The chain couples TRBV7-9 to TRBJ2-1; TRBD2 matches 8 bases. The CDR3 consists of 15 residues. Germline CDR1 and CDR2: SEHNR and FQNEAQ (reference sequence). V dropped 3 bases and J dropped 9; count of bases not matched to a gene: 10. CDR3 in amino acids: CASSFRRGATGEQFF. The CDR3 DNA reads as TGTGCCAGCAGCTTCCGGCGGGGGGCTACGGGTGAGCAGTTCTTC.

This chain joins TRBV23-1 and TRBJ2-5, with D hard to call. TRBV23-1 is classed as an ORF, of uncertain function. Trimming removed 4 bases at V and 1 base at J, with 13 bases between. The CDR3 contains 15 residues. CDR3 bases: TGCGCCAGCAGTCCCCTCCCGAGGTTCCAAGAGACCCAGTACTTC. Protein product: CASSPLPRFQETQYF.

The chain joins TRBV5-1 to TRBJ2-3; TRBD1 matches 9 bases. The V gene end was trimmed by 4 bases and the J gene end by 2 bases; junction bases not matched to a gene: 8. Germline V gene lookup returns CDR1 SGHRS and CDR2 YFSETQ. This CDR3 comprises 16 residues. The CDR3 DNA reads TGCGCCAGCAGCCCTAAGACAGGGGGTCCCACAGATACGCAGTATTTT. It yields the protein CASSPKTGGPTDTQYF.

This clone was seen only a few times. V usage is TRBV18 and J usage is TRBJ2-1; D perhaps matches TRBD1 (5 bases). CDR1 is KGHSH and CDR2 is LQKENI in the germline V gene. The CDR3 is 14 amino acids. Deletions cut 3 bases from V and 3 bases from J, with 9 bases between. This chain's CDR3 is CASSPQGGYNEQFF. Here the CDR3 DNA reads TGTGCCAGCTCACCCCAGGGTGGCTACAATGAGCAGTTCTTC.

The count of this clone is one. This chain connects TRBV18 to TRBJ2-3, with unresolved D. V was cut by 4 bases and J by 6 bases, with 5 bases left in between. CDR1 is KGHSH and CDR2 is LQKENI in the germline V gene. The CDR3 is made up of 11 amino acids. DNA of the CDR3: TGTGCCAGCTCACGAGATGATACGCAGTATTTT. It is translated as CASSRDDTQYF.

Only a few counts were recorded for this clone. J is TRBJ1-2 and V is TRBV2; 8 bases line up with TRBD1. V trimming: 6 bases; J trimming: 4 bases; junction bases outside the gene matches: 4. The CDR3 spans 13 residues. CDR1 and CDR2 from the germline V gene are SNHLY and FYNNEI. The CDR3 region has the DNA TGTGCCAGCAGCACAGGGGGTACCTATGGCTACACCTTC. It translates to CASSTGGTYGYTF.

This clone occurred once. V gene TRBV5-5 combines with J gene TRBJ1-5; weak D call: TRBD1 (6 bases). Trimming shortened V by 4 bases and J by 2 bases, and 10 bases separated the two germline ends. Germline CDR1 and CDR2: SGHKS and YYEKEE (reference sequence). CDR3 size: 14 residues. CDR3 in amino acids: CASSKSGGNQPQHF. CDR3 nucleotide sequence: TGTGCCAGCAGCAAGTCAGGGGGCAATCAGCCCCAGCATTTT.

The sample holds one count of this clone. This sequence joins TRBV5-1 and TRBJ1-2; tentative D call: TRBD1 (5 bases). V was pared by 0 bases and J by 10 bases, with 19 bases between. CDR3 length: 15 residues. Germline values: CDR1 SGHRS, CDR2 YFSETQ. DNA of the CDR3: TGCGCCAGCAGCTTGGCCACCGGGGGAGGAATCTCCTACACCTTC. As protein: CASSLATGGGISYTF.

This chain connects TRBV7-2 to TRBJ2-7; 8 bases agree with TRBD1. The CDR3 sequence is 14 residues long. J lost 3 bases, V lost 3 bases, and 4 bases had no gene match. The germline V gene encodes CDR1 SGHTA and CDR2 FQGNSA. The CDR3 reads CASSFGQGLYEQYF. The DNA for the CDR3 is TGTGCCAGCAGCTTTGGACAGGGACTCTACGAGCAGTACTTC.

The DNA of the CDR3 is TGTGCCAGCAGTTACTTCCGGACAGCGTACTACTATGGCTACACCTTC. Amino acids: CASSYFRTAYYYGYTF. The chain carries TRBV6-5 and TRBJ1-2; D perhaps matches TRBD1 (6 bases). CDR3 length equals 16 residues. V was pared by 1 base and J by 3 bases, with 15 bases between. CDR1 and CDR2 (germline): MNHEY, SVGAGI.

The chain couples TRBV30 to TRBJ2-5; D gene unclear. This CDR3 spans 15 amino acids. Germline CDR1 reads GTSNPN; CDR2 reads SVGIG (reference sequence). Trimming pared 0 bases from V and 0 bases from J, leaving 11 bases between. The CDR3 region has the DNA TGTGCCTGGAGTGTATACGAGTCAAACCAAGAGACCCAGTACTTC. It yields the protein CAWSVYESNQETQYF.